These 29 T cell receptor beta chains came from one sample sequenced in a study of T cell repertoires in cytomegalovirus infection. Using its own MiXCR run on the reads, TCRdb lists one record per CDR3 protein. This sample has some 270,000 distinct CDR3 sequences, with over 15% found just once. The sample consisted of CD8+ T cells from PBMCs. These receptors all come from a human donor in good health (CMV status not recorded). Some clones in this sample may be carry-over from other donors' samples.

This clonotype has more than one count but fewer than ten. The rearrangement uses TRBV6-1 and TRBJ2-2; TRBD1 agrees at 8 bases. CDR3 length: 19 residues. V dropped 2 bases and J dropped 4; count of bases not matched to a gene: 15. The germline V gene has CDR1 MNHNS and CDR2 SASEGT. This CDR3 reads CASSERHITGTGGTGELFF. CDR3 in DNA: TGTGCCAGCAGTGAACGACATATTACCGGGACAGGTGGCACCGGGGAGCTGTTTTTT.

This clonotype was counted many times. This chain joins TRBV7-2 and TRBJ2-7; perhaps TRBD2 as D (5 bases). The CDR3 spans 15 residues. The germline CDR1 and CDR2 sequences are SGHTA and FQGNSA. The V end was cut by 2 bases, the J end by 0 bases, with 11 bases between. CDR3 residues: CASSLWSEGSYEQYF. The CDR3 nucleotides are TGTGCCAGCAGCTTATGGTCCGAGGGCTCCTACGAGCAGTACTTC.

This chain joins TRBV10-3 and TRBJ1-1, with D perhaps TRBD1 (6 bases). The CDR3 contains 14 residues. CDR1 ENHRY and CDR2 SYGVKD come from the germline V gene. V was cut by 7 bases and J by 0 bases, with 12 bases left in between. The CDR3 is CAIIAGQMNTEAFF. In nucleotides, the CDR3 is TGTGCCATCATCGCCGGACAGATGAACACTGAAGCTTTCTTT.

This clonotype was picked up many times. J is TRBJ1-2 and V is TRBV7-2, with 7 bases matching TRBD1. The CDR3 consists of 16 residues. Germline V gene lookup returns CDR1 SGHTA and CDR2 FQGNSA. The V and J ends lost 5 bases and 5 bases, in that order; junction bases with no gene match: 14. CDR3 bases: TGTGCCAGCAGCCCCTCGGGGGACAGTGCAATGTATGGCTACACCTTC. Amino acids: CASSPSGDSAMYGYTF.

This clonotype has more than one count but fewer than ten. The genes are TRBV5-1 and TRBJ2-7, with no clear D. CDR3 length: 13 residues. Germline V gives CDR1 SGHRS, CDR2 YFSETQ. With 0 bases removed from V and 2 bases from J, the gap between germline ends came to 6 bases. CDR3 DNA sequence: TGCGCCAGCAGCTTGGCCCCAGCCTACGAGCAGTACTTC. It specifies CASSLAPAYEQYF.

This clonotype was counted many times. The chain uses TRBV7-6 and TRBJ2-1; D perhaps matches TRBD2 (5 bases). Germline V gene data show CDR1 as SGHVS and CDR2 as FNYEAQ. There are 18 residues in the CDR3. Trimming cost V 1 base and J 2 bases, with 18 bases left between them. This CDR3 is CASSLVKRGLYTYNEQFF. Written as DNA, the CDR3 is TGTGCCAGCAGCTTAGTAAAGAGAGGGCTATATACCTACAATGAGCAGTTCTTC. Looking up the rest from reference TRBV7-6 and TRBJ2-1 gives the full variable domain: GAGVSQSPRYKVTKRGQDVALRCDPISGHVSLYWYRQALGQGPEFLTYFNYEAQQDKSGLPNDRFSAERPEGSISTLTIQRTEQRDSAMYRCASSLVKRGLYTYNEQFFGPGTRLTVL.

This clonotype was observed a few times. The chain carries TRBV6-5 and TRBJ1-3, with a possible D match to TRBD1 (6 bases). The CDR3 length is 14 residues. The V end lost 6 bases, the J end lost 0 bases, and 9 bases lay between the germline ends. CDR1 MNHEY and CDR2 SVGAGI come from the germline V gene. The CDR3 DNA sequence: TGTGCCAGCAGGGGACAAACCTCTGGAAACACCATATATTTT. It yields the protein CASRGQTSGNTIYF.

The CDR3 DNA reads TGTGCCAGCAGTTACTCCGGCAGTAGAAATGAAAAACTGTTTTTT. Translated: CASSYSGSRNEKLFF. This chain uses TRBV6-8 with TRBJ1-4, with D unclear. This CDR3 is built from 15 residues. The germline V and J ends were trimmed by 0 bases and 5 bases, with 10 bases remaining between them. Germline V CDR1 and CDR2: MNHGY, SAAAGT.

A single count supports this clonotype. A read error may be the cause here, since a much bigger clone is one base away. The J gene is TRBJ2-2, the V gene TRBV6-2 or TRBV6-3; D ambiguous. Germline CDR1 MNHEY, CDR2 SVGEGT. The CDR3 runs 15 residues. This chain's CDR3 is CASSYGGPNTEELFF. The DNA for the CDR3 is TGTGCCAGCAGTTACGGCGGCCCGAACACCGAGGAGCTGTTTTTT.

This clonotype was counted at least ten times. The chain couples TRBV7-9 to TRBJ2-1; 7 bases agree with TRBD1. Trimming cost V 3 bases and J 0 bases; bases outside gene matches: 5. Germline V gene data show CDR1 as SEHNR and CDR2 as FQNEAQ (reference sequence). The CDR3 is made up of 16 amino acids. CDR3 nucleotides: TGTGCCAGCAGCTTGGCCGGGGACAGCTCCTACAATGAGCAGTTCTTC. Its protein is CASSLAGDSSYNEQFF.

The table lists this clonotype with a few counts. This chain links TRBV27 with TRBJ2-1; TRBD1 matches at 10 bases. V shed 7 bases and J 8 bases; nucleotides not matched to a gene: 8. The CDR3 sequence is 14 residues long. Germline CDR1 MNHEY, CDR2 SMNVEV (reference sequence). DNA for the CDR3: TGTGCCAGCATCGGGACAGGGGTCGATCATGAGCAGTTCTTC. Its translation is CASIGTGVDHEQFF.

This clonotype was counted only a few times. The chain couples TRBV15 to TRBJ2-7, with 7 bases matching TRBD1. V lost 1 base to trimming and J lost 4 bases; unmatched junction nucleotides: 4. Germline values: CDR1 LNHNV, CDR2 YYDKDF (reference sequence). CDR3 size: 14 residues. CDR3 nucleotide sequence: TGTGCCACCAGCAGAGGGAAGGGGGCATACGAGCAGTACTTC. It encodes CATSRGKGAYEQYF.

This clonotype came up a few times. The chain combines TRBV2 with TRBJ2-7, with D perhaps matching TRBD2 (6 bases). Per germline, CDR1 SNHLY and CDR2 FYNNEI. Trimming left V 1 base short and J 2 bases short, with 24 bases between. The CDR3 sequence is 19 residues long. The CDR3 bases are TGTGCCAGCAGTGAAGGGTCTTTGCCTCTGGGACTTCTGACCTACGAGCAGTACTTC. Amino acids: CASSEGSLPLGLLTYEQYF.

The chain uses TRBV28 and TRBJ2-7, with D perhaps given as TRBD1 or TRBD2 (6 bases each). The CDR3 loop spans 15 amino acids. In germline, CDR1 is MDHEN, CDR2 SYDVKM. V was shortened by 6 bases and J by 3 bases, with 18 bases between the two germline ends. In nucleotides, the CDR3 is TGTGCCAGCAGAAACAGGGAGTGGGGGGTCTACGAGCAGTACTTC. As protein: CASRNREWGVYEQYF.

In the case of this clonotype: A single base separates this from a much larger clone, so it may be a read error. This chain joins TRBV7-9 and TRBJ2-5; D is possibly TRBD2 (6 bases). CDR1 is SEHNR, CDR2 FQNEAQ, per germline (reference sequence). The CDR3 totals 16 residues. As DNA, the CDR3 is TGTGCCAGCAGTCAAGAAGGGCTGTCAATACGGGAGACCCAGTGCTTC. Translating it yields CASSQEGLSIRETQCF.

This clonotype was recorded a few times. V gene TRBV19 combines with J gene TRBJ2-1, with 7 bases that match TRBD2. V lost 2 bases, J lost 3 bases, and 4 bases stayed unmatched. CDR1 and CDR2 (germline): LNHDA, SQIVND (reference sequence). The CDR3 sequence is 15 residues long. CDR3 nucleotide sequence: TGTGCCAGTAGTATATCCGCGGGGGACTACAATGAGCAGTTCTTC. Residues: CASSISAGDYNEQFF. Full variable domain (missing parts from reference TRBV19 and TRBJ2-1): DGGITQSPKYLFRKEGQNVTLSCEQNLNHDAMYWYRQDPGQGLRLIYYSQIVNDFQKGDIAEGYSVSREKKESFPLTVTSAQKNPTAFYLCASSISAGDYNEQFFGPGTRLTVL.

The V call is TRBV19, the J call TRBJ2-7; 7 bases match TRBD1. Germline V lookup: CDR1 LNHDA, CDR2 SQIVND (reference sequence). J gave up 4 bases and V 5 bases, and 5 bases lay outside the gene matches. This CDR3 is built from 13 residues. The CDR3 reads CASSPNRGYEQYF. In nucleotides, the CDR3 is TGTGCCAGTAGTCCCAACAGGGGATACGAGCAGTACTTC.

This chain joins TRBV4-1 and TRBJ2-3; D perhaps matches TRBD2 (6 bases). CDR1 and CDR2 from the germline V gene are MGHRA and YSYEKL. This CDR3 has 15 residues. V lost 1 base to trimming and J lost 2 bases, with 10 bases between them. The CDR3 spells CASSQVGGNTDTQYF. In DNA form, the CDR3 reads TGCGCCAGCAGCCAAGTGGGGGGTAACACAGATACGCAGTATTTT.

The chain is built from TRBV5-1 and TRBJ2-7, with TRBD1 identical over 7 bases. The germline CDR1 and CDR2 sequences are SGHRS and YFSETQ. The CDR3 covers 17 residues. Trimming cost V 0 bases and J 0 bases; bases outside gene matches: 9. CDR3 DNA: TGCGCCAGCAGCTTGGGACAGGGAGTATCTTACTCCTACGAGCAGTACTTC. This translates into CASSLGQGVSYSYEQYF.

This clonotype has ten or more counts. The CDR3 loop is CASSLQGLPEAFF. The CDR3 nucleotides read TGTGCCAGCAGCTTGCAGGGTCTCCCTGAAGCTTTCTTT. The rearrangement uses TRBV7-9 and TRBJ1-1, with D perhaps matching TRBD1 (5 bases). There are 13 residues in the CDR3. The V end was cut by 3 bases, the J end by 6 bases, with 11 bases between. The V gene's germline CDR1 is SEHNR and CDR2 FQNEAQ (reference sequence). Based on the CDR3 plus reference TRBV7-9 and TRBJ1-1, the full variable domain is DTGVSQNPRHKITKRGQNVTFRCDPISEHNRLYWYRQTLGQGPEFLTYFQNEAQLEKSRLLSDRFSAERPKGSFSTLEIQRTEQGDSAMYLCASSLQGLPEAFFGQGTRLTVV.

The rearrangement joins TRBV20-1 to TRBJ2-3, with 7 bases that match TRBD1. The CDR3 contains 13 residues. The germline V gene has CDR1 DFQATT and CDR2 SNEGSKA (reference sequence). J was trimmed by 8 bases and V by 5 bases; bases with no gene match: 10. CDR3 in amino acids: CSAVTGVMSTQYF. CDR3 DNA: TGCAGTGCTGTTACAGGGGTAATGAGTACGCAGTATTTT.

This CDR3 is CASTMTGGTEAFF. The CDR3 nucleotides read TGTGCCAGTACCATGACAGGGGGAACTGAAGCTTTCTTT. V and J are TRBV19 and TRBJ1-1; 9 bases align to TRBD1. Germline V gene lookup returns CDR1 LNHDA and CDR2 SQIVND (reference sequence). The CDR3 is 13 residues long. The junction had 5 bases not matched to a gene; V was cut back by 7 bases and J by 5 bases.

This clonotype occurred a few times. The gene calls are TRBV13 and TRBJ2-7, with TRBD1 matching over 11 bases. Per the germline V gene, CDR1 is PRHDT and CDR2 is FYEKMQ (reference sequence). The junction had 7 bases not matched to a gene; V was cut back by 10 bases and J by 5 bases. There are 13 residues in the CDR3. CDR3 loop: CATGQGATDEQYF. The CDR3 bases are TGTGCCACTGGACAGGGGGCGACCGACGAGCAGTACTTC. Using reference TRBV13 and TRBJ2-7 for the parts outside the CDR3, the full variable domain is AAGVIQSPRHLIKEKRETATLKCYPIPRHDTVYWYQQGPGQDPQFLISFYEKMQSDKGSIPDRFSAQQFSDYHSELNMSSLELGDSALYFCATGQGATDEQYFGPGTRLTVT.

This clonotype has ten or more counts. CDR3: CSVQGWGYNEQFF. The DNA of the CDR3 is TGCAGCGTCCAGGGTTGGGGCTACAATGAGCAGTTCTTC. The chain recombines TRBV29-1 with TRBJ2-1; D possibly corresponds to TRBD1 (5 bases). Per the germline V gene, CDR1 is SQVTM and CDR2 is ANQGSEA. This CDR3 region has 13 residues. Trimming pared 6 bases from V and 3 bases from J, leaving 12 bases between.

V usage is TRBV6-2 or TRBV6-3 and J usage is TRBJ2-1; possible D gene TRBD2, 7 bases. The V end was cut by 0 bases, the J end by 6 bases, with 15 bases between. This CDR3 region has 16 residues. Germline V gene data show CDR1 as MNHEY and CDR2 as SVGEGT. The chain's CDR3 is CASSYSGGRSANEQFF. The CDR3 DNA reads as TGTGCCAGCAGTTACTCGGGGGGGCGTTCGGCCAATGAGCAGTTCTTC.

The chain combines TRBV29-1 with TRBJ1-2, with 8 bases fitting TRBD1. Germline V CDR1 and CDR2: SQVTM, ANQGSEA. The CDR3 length is 14 residues. V gave up 3 bases and J gave up 4 bases; unmatched junction bases: 7. The CDR3 bases are TGCAGCGTTGAGCCCCAGGGGGCTTTCTATGGCTACACCTTC. Translation gives CSVEPQGAFYGYTF.

This clonotype has ten or more counts. The chain carries TRBV6-1 and TRBJ2-3; 8 nucleotides agree with TRBD2. The CDR3 sequence is 17 residues long. From germline, CDR1 is MNHNS and CDR2 SASEGT. The ends lost 5 bases at V and 5 bases at J; junction bases unmatched: 15. In DNA form, the CDR3 reads TGTGCCAGCAGTTTCAACTCAGCCGGGGGGGCCGTAGATACGCAGTATTTT. Its translation is CASSFNSAGGAVDTQYF.

This clonotype was seen a few times. The gene calls are TRBV2 and TRBJ2-7; 10 nucleotides match TRBD2. CDR1 is SNHLY and CDR2 is FYNNEI in the germline V gene. The V and J ends lost 8 bases and 0 bases, in that order; junction bases with no gene match: 4. The CDR3 is made up of 14 amino acids. Here the CDR3 DNA reads TGTGCCAGCGGAGCGGGGGGGTACTCCTACGAGCAGTACTTC. Translating it yields CASGAGGYSYEQYF.

This clonotype was picked up a small number of times. The chain uses TRBV27 and TRBJ1-5, with D hard to call. CDR3 length: 14 amino acids. V lost 6 bases, J lost 8 bases, and 17 bases lay in between. Germline CDR1 MNHEY, CDR2 SMNVEV (reference sequence). The CDR3 is CASRRRVLEEPQHF. The CDR3, as DNA: TGTGCCAGCAGACGGAGGGTATTAGAGGAGCCCCAGCATTTT.